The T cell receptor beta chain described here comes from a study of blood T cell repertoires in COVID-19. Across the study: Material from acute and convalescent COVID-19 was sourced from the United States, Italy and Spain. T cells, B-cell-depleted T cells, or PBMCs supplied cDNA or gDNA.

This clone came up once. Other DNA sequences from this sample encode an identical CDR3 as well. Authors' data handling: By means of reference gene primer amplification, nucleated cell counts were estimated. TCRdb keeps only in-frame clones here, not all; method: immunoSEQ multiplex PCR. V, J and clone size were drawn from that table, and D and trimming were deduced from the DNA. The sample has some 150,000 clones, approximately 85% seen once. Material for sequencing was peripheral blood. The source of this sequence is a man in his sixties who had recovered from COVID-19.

CDR3 loop: CASSVGQGDQPQHF. The CDR3 nucleotides read TGTGCCAGCAGCGTAGGCCAGGGGGATCAGCCCCAGCATTTT. The rearrangement joins TRBV9 to TRBJ1-5; 7 positions match TRBD1. The CDR3 runs 14 residues. Germline V gene sequence: CDR1 SGDLS, CDR2 YYNGEE. V was clipped by 0 bases and J by 5 bases; unmatched bases: 2.